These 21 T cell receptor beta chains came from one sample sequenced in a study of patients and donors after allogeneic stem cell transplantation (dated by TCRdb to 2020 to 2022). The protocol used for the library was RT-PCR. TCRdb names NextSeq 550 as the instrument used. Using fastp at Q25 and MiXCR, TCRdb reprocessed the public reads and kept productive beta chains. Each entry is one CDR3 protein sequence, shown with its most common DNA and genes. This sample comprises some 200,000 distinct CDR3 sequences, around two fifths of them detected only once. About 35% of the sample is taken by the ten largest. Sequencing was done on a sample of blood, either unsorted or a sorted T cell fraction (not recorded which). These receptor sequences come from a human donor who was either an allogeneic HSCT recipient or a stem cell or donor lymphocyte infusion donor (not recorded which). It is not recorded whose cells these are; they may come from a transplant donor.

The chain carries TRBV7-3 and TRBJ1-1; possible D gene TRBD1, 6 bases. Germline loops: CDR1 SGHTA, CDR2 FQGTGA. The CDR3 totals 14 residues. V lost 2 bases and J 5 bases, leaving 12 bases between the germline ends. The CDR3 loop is CASSLVDSETEAFF. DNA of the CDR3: TGTGCCAGCAGCTTAGTGGACAGTGAGACTGAAGCTTTCTTT.

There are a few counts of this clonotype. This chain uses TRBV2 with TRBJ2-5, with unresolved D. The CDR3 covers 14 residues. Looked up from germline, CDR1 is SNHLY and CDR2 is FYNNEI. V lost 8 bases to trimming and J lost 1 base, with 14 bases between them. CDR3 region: CASALLNTQETQYF. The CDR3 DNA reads TGTGCCAGCGCTCTCTTGAACACCCAAGAGACCCAGTACTTC.

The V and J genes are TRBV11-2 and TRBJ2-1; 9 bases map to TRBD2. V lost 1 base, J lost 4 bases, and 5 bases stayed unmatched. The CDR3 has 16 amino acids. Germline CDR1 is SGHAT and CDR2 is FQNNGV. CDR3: CASSLVWLAGYNEQFF. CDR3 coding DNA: TGTGCCAGCAGCTTAGTATGGCTAGCGGGGTACAATGAGCAGTTCTTC.

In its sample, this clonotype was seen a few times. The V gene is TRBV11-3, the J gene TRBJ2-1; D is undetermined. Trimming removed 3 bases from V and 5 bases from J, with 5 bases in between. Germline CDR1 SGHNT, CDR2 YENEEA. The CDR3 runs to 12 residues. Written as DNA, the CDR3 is TGTGCCAGCAGCTTCAGCCACAATGAGCAGTTCTTC. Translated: CASSFSHNEQFF.

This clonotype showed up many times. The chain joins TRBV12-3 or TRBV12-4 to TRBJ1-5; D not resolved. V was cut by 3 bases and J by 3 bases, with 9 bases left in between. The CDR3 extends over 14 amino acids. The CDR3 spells CASSLTGPNQPQHF. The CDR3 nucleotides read TGTGCCAGCAGTTTGACGGGCCCCAATCAGCCCCAGCATTTT.

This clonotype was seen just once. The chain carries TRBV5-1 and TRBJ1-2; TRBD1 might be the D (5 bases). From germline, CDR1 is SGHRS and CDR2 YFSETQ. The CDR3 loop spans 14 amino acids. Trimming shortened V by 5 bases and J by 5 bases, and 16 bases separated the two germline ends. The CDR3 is CASRESGTGYGYTF. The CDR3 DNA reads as TGCGCCAGCAGAGAGTCCGGGACGGGGTATGGCTACACCTTC.

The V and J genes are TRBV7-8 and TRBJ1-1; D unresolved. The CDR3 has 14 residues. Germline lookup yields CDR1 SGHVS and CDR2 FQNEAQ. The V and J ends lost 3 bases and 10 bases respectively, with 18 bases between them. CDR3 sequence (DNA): TGTGCCAGCAGCTTCTCCTCAGGCCATTCGCGAGCTTTCTTT. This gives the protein CASSFSSGHSRAFF. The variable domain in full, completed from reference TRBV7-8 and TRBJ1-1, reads GAGVSQSPRYKVAKRGQDVALRCDPISGHVSLFWYQQALGQGPEFLTYFQNEAQLDKSGLPSDRFFAERPEGSVSTLKIQRTQQEDSAVYLCASSFSSGHSRAFFGQGTRLTVV.

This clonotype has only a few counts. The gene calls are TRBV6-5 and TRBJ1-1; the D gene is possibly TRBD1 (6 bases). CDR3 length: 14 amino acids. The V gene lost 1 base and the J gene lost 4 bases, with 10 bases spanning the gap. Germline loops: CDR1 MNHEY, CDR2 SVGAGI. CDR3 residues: CASSYWWGATEAFF. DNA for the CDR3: TGTGCCAGCAGTTACTGGTGGGGGGCCACTGAAGCTTTCTTT.

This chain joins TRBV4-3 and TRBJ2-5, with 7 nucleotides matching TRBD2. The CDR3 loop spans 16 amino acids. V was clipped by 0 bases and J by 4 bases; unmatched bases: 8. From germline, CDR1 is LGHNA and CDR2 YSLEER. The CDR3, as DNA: TGCGCCAGCAGCCAAGAGGCAGGCGGGAGAGGAGAGACCCAGTACTTC. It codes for CASSQEAGGRGETQYF.

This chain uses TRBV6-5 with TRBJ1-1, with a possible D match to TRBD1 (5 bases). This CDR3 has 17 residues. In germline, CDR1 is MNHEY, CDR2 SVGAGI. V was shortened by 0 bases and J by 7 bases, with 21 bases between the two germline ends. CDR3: CASSYSMGEGMDNEAFF. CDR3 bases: TGTGCCAGCAGTTACTCGATGGGGGAAGGGATGGACAATGAAGCTTTCTTT.

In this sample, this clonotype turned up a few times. CDR3 DNA sequence: TGTGCCAGCAGCCCCGCACCTAGCACAGATACGCAGTATTTT. This translates into CASSPAPSTDTQYF. This sequence joins TRBV7-7 and TRBJ2-3; D gene uncertain. Trimming took 5 bases from V and 0 from J, leaving 9 bases between them. The V gene's germline CDR1 is SSHAT and CDR2 FNYEAQ (reference sequence). This CDR3 spans 14 amino acids.

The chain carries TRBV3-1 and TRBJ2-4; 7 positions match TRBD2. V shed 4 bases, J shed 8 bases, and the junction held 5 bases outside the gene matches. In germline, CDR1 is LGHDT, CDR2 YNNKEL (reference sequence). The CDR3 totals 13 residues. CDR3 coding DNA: TGTGCCAGCAGCCTGGGGGGGGTATACATTCAGTACTTC. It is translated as CASSLGGVYIQYF. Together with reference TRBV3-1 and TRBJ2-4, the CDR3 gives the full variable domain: DTAVSQTPKYLVTQMGNDKSIKCEQNLGHDTMYWYKQDSKKFLKIMFSYNNKELIINETVPNRFSPKSPDKAHLNLHINSLELGDSAVYFCASSLGGVYIQYFGAGTRLSVL.

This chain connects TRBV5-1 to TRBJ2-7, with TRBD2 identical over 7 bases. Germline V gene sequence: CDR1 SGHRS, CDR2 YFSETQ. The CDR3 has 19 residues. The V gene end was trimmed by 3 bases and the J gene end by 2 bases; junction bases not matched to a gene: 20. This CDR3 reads CASSSTAGKPHTTPYEQYF. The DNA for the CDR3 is TGCGCCAGCAGCTCCACAGCGGGGAAACCCCACACAACCCCCTACGAGCAGTACTTC.

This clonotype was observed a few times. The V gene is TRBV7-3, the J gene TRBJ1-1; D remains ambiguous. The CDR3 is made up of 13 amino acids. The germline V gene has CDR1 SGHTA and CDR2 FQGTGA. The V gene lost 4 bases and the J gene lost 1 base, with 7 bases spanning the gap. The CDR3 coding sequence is TGTGCCAGCAGCTACAGACAGAACACTGAAGCTTTCTTT. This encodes CASSYRQNTEAFF.

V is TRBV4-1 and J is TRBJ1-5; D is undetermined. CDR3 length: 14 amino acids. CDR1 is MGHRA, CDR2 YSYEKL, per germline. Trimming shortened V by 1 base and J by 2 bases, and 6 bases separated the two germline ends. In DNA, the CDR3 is TGCGCCAGCAGCCAAGTGCGTGGCAATCAGCCCCAGCATTTT. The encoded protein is CASSQVRGNQPQHF.

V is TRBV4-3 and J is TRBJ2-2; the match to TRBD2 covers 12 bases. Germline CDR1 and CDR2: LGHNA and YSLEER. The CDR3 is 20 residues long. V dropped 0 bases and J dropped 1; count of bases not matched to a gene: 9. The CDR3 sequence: CASSQEKLAGGPENTGELFF. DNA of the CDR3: TGCGCCAGCAGCCAAGAGAAACTAGCGGGAGGACCCGAGAACACCGGGGAGCTGTTTTTT.

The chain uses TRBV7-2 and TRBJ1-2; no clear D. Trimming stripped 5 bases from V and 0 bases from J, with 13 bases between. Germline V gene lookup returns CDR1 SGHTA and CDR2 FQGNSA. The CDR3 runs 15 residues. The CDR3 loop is CASSPTGMSNYGYTF. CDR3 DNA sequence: TGTGCCAGCAGCCCGACCGGCATGTCTAACTATGGCTACACCTTC.

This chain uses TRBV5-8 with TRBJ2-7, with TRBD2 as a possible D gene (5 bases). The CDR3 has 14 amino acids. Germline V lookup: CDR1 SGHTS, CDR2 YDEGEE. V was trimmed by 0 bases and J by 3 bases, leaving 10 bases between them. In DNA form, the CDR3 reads TGTGCCAGCAGCTTGGCCCACGGGAACTACGAGCAGTACTTC. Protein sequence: CASSLAHGNYEQYF. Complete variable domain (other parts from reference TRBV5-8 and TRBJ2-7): EAGVTQSPTHLIKTRGQQATLRCSPISGHTSVYWYQQALGLGLQFLLWYDEGEERNRGNFPPRFSGRQFPNYSSELNVNALELEDSALYLCASSLAHGNYEQYFGPGTRLTVT.

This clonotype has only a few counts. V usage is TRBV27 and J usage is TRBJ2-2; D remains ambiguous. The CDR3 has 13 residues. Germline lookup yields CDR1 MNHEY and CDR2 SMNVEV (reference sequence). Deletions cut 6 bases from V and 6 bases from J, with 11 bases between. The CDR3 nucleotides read TGTGCCAGCAGCTCCTACTTAGCCGGGGAGCTGTTTTTT. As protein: CASSSYLAGELFF.

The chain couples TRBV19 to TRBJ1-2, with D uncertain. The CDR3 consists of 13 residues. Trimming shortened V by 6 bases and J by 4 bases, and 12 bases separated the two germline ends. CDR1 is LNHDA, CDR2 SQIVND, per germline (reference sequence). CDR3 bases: TGTGCCAGTAGCGAGGTTTTGGGCTATGGCTACACCTTC. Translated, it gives CASSEVLGYGYTF.

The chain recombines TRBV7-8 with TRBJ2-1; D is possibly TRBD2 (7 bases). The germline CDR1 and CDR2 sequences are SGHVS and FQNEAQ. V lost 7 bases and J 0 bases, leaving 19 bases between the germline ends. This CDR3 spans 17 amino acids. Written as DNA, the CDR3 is TGTGCCAGCATCCTTAGGAGAGGGGGGGACTCCTACAATGAGCAGTTCTTC. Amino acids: CASILRRGGDSYNEQFF.